The present entry profiles one T cell receptor beta chain with its context. Its specificity is not known. Only in-frame clones appear in the TCRdb table, and some are missing; sequencing was by immunoSEQ multiplex PCR. The table includes 760,000 or so clones, about 96% detected once. The sample comes from a study of shared clonotypes between healthy human individuals. Losses at the gene ends were 6 bases for V and 0 bases for J; bases not matched to a gene: 4. Germline CDR1 and CDR2: SGHTA and FQGNSA. This CDR3 is built from 14 residues. Study outcomes and limitations: Inspection by rarefaction showed sorted-subset sequencing to be incomplete despite large depth. The sole specimen, blood, was sampled, and tissue repertoires likely differ.

Naivety among CD8 cells was defined by CD45RO negativity and positive CCR7 selection, thereby excluding terminally differentiated effector memory CD45RA+ cells. Input material: naive CD8+ T cells sorted from blood. The receptor was isolated from a man aged 25-45 years in good health. The gene calls are TRBV7-2 and TRBJ2-7; TRBD1 matches 8 bases. The CDR3 DNA is TGTGCCAGCAGGGGACAGGAGACCTCCTACGAGCAGTACTTC. This codes for CASRGQETSYEQYF.